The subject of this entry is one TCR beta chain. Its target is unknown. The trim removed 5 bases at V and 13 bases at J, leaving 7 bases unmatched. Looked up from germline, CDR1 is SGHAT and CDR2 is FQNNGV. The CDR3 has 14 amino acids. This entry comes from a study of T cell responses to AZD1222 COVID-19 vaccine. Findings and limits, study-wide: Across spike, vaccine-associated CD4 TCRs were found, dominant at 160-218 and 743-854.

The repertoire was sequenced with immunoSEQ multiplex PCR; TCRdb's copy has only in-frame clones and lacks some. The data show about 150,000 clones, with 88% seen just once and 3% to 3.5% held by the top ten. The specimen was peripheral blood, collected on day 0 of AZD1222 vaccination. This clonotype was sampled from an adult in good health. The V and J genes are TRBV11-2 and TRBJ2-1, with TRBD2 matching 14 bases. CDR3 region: CASSGGLAGVDQFF. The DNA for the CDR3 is TGTGCCAGCAGCGGGGGACTAGCGGGGGTGGACCAGTTCTTC.